Reported below is one T cell receptor beta chain. As yet, its antigen is unknown. These data come from a study of blood T cells in healthy people across ages. Germline assignment: CDR1 MDHEN and CDR2 SYDVKM. With 0 bases clipped from V and 5 bases from J, the junction kept 2 bases outside the gene matches. The CDR3 has 15 residues. Study-wide results and limits: Long-lived and aged donors differed, with more naive CD4+ cells and higher diversity in the long-lived.

The second PCR ran roughly 6 to 11 cycles with a sample-barcoded 5' primer and J-beta primers. TCRdb redid the calling of the 5' RACE reads with MiXCR, one entry per CDR3 protein. The top ten hold over 5.5% of the sample, which has roughly 1.4 million distinct CDR3 sequences, around 59% seen once. Sequencing was performed on blood. This receptor was taken from a man aged 18 to 29 in good health. The rearrangement uses TRBV28 and TRBJ2-7; TRBD1 aligns across 12 bases. The CDR3 DNA reads TGTGCCAGCAGTTTATGGGGACAGGGGGCCCACGAGCAGTACTTC. Amino acid sequence: CASSLWGQGAHEQYF. The full variable domain, completed using reference TRBV28 and TRBJ2-7, is DVKVTQSSRYLVKRTGEKVFLECVQDMDHENMFWYRQDPGLGLRLIYFSYDVKMKEKGDIPEGYSVSREKKERFSLILESASTNQTSMYLCASSLWGQGAHEQYFGPGTRLTVT.